This T cell receptor beta chain was captured in a study of blood T cell repertoires in COVID-19. Background on the study: PBMCs, B-cell-depleted T cells, or T cells provided the cDNA or gDNA that made up the material.

Measured with immunoSEQ multiplex PCR; TCRdb has only the in-frame clones, and not every one. The table has under 300,000 clones, roughly 84% seen once. The CDR3 covers 17 residues. Looked up from germline, CDR1 is SGHAT and CDR2 is FQNNGV. V shed 4 bases, J shed 3 bases, and the junction held 7 bases outside the gene matches. This TCR derives from a man in his forties or fifties who had recovered from COVID-19. The specimen was peripheral blood. The chain links TRBV11-2 to TRBJ1-4, with TRBD1 matching 11 bases. The CDR3 loop reads CASSSLRTGGSNEKLFF. DNA of the CDR3: TGTGCCAGCAGCTCCCTGCGGACAGGGGGCTCTAATGAAAAACTGTTTTTT.